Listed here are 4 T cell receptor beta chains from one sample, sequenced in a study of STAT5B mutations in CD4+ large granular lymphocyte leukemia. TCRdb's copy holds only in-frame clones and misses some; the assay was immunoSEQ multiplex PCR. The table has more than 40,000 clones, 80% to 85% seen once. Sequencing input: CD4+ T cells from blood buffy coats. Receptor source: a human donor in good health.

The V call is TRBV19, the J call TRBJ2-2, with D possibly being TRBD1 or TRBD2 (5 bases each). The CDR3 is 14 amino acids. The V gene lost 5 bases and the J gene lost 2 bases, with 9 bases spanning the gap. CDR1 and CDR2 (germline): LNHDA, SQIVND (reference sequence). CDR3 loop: CASSWDVNTGELFF. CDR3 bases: TGTGCCAGTAGTTGGGACGTAAACACCGGGGAGCTGTTTTTT.

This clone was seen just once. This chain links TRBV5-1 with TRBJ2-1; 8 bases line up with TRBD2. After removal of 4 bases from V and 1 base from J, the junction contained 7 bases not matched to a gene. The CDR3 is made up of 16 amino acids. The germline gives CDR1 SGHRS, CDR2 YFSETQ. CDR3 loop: CASSGISGGSYNEQFF. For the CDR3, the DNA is TGCGCCAGCAGCGGGATAAGCGGGGGATCCTACAATGAGCAGTTCTTC.

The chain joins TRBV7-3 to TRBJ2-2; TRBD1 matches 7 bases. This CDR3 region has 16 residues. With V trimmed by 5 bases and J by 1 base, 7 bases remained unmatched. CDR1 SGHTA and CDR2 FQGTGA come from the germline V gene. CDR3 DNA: TGTGCCAGCAGCCCAGCTGGGACAGTGAACACCGGGGAGCTGTTTTTT. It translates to CASSPAGTVNTGELFF.

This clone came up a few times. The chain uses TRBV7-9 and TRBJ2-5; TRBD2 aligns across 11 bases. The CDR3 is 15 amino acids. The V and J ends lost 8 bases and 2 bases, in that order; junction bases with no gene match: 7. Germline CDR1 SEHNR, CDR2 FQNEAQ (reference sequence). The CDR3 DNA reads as TGTGCCAGCGACCGACTAGCGGGACAACAAGAGACCCAGTACTTC. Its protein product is CASDRLAGQQETQYF. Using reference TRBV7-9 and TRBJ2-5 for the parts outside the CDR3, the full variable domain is DTGVSQNPRHKITKRGQNVTFRCDPISEHNRLYWYRQTLGQGPEFLTYFQNEAQLEKSRLLSDRFSAERPKGSFSTLEIQRTEQGDSAMYLCASDRLAGQQETQYFGPGTRLLVL.